One sample yielded the 10 T cell receptor beta chains listed below, sequenced in a study of T cell repertoires in cytomegalovirus infection. TCRdb itself ran the reads through MiXCR, one entry per CDR3 protein. The repertoire holds more than 150,000 distinct CDR3 sequences, more than 15% seen once, with under 20% in the top ten. The sequencing sample was made of CD8+ T cells from PBMCs. These receptors were obtained from a human donor in good health (CMV status not recorded). Some clones in this sample may be carry-over from other donors' samples.

On this clonotype: One end of the junction varies from germline; a read error may be responsible. This chain connects TRBV4-2 to TRBJ1-2, with 7 bases identical to TRBD1. CDR1 LGHNA and CDR2 YNFKEQ come from the germline V gene. This CDR3 contains 12 residues. The CDR3 DNA is TGTGCCAGCAGCAAAGACAGGGATGGCTACACCTTC. It encodes CASSKDRDGYTF.

The chain carries TRBV7-9 and TRBJ1-5; D unclear. V shed 10 bases and J shed 3 bases, with 16 bases lying between them. This CDR3 is built from 14 residues. Germline V lookup: CDR1 SEHNR, CDR2 FQNEAQ (reference sequence). CDR3 protein: CATRKEGNNQPQHF. In DNA form, the CDR3 reads TGTGCCACGAGAAAAGAAGGGAACAATCAGCCCCAGCATTTT.

This clonotype is medium-sized by share. This chain connects TRBV25-1 to TRBJ1-1, with unresolved D. V dropped 1 base and J dropped 1 base, with 1 base sitting between them. This CDR3 is built from 12 residues. In germline, CDR1 is MGHDK, CDR2 SYGVNS. The CDR3 DNA reads as TGTGCCAGCAGTGAATGGAACACTGAAGCTTTCTTT. Amino acids: CASSEWNTEAFF.

The chain links TRBV11-2 to TRBJ2-2; no clear D. CDR1 and CDR2 (germline): SGHAT, FQNNGV. The CDR3 is made up of 14 amino acids. The V end lost 3 bases, the J end lost 7 bases, and 12 bases lay between the germline ends. As DNA, the CDR3 is TGTGCCAGCAGCTTGGGCCCGGGCAACGGGGAGCTGTTTTTT. It specifies CASSLGPGNGELFF.

This clonotype appeared a few times. The V gene is TRBV28, the J gene TRBJ2-7; 7 nucleotides line up with TRBD1. CDR3 size: 14 residues. The J segment lost 6 bases and the V segment lost 3 bases, leaving 8 bases of the junction unmatched. CDR1 and CDR2 (germline): MDHEN, SYDVKM. The CDR3 nucleotides are TGTGCCAGCAGTTTTCGGACAGGTCTCGCCGAGCAGTACTTC. This sequence encodes CASSFRTGLAEQYF.

The gene calls are TRBV28 and TRBJ2-2; weak D call: TRBD1 (5 bases). The V end lost 4 bases, the J end lost 7 bases, and 10 bases lay between the germline ends. The CDR3 contains 13 residues. The germline CDR1 and CDR2 sequences are MDHEN and SYDVKM. For the CDR3, the DNA is TGTGCCAGCAGTTCCCACCAGGGCGGGGAGCTGTTTTTT. This encodes CASSSHQGGELFF.

This clonotype was seen many times. The rearrangement uses TRBV7-2 and TRBJ2-1; perhaps TRBD2 as D (5 bases). V shed 0 bases and J shed 6 bases, with 18 bases lying between them. The germline CDR1 and CDR2 sequences are SGHTA and FQGNSA. The CDR3 sequence is 17 residues long. The CDR3 DNA reads TGTGCCAGCAGCTTAGCTTCGGCGGGCCGTTTAGGCAATGAGCAGTTCTTC. This sequence encodes CASSLASAGRLGNEQFF.

V and J are TRBV15 and TRBJ2-7; 10 bases are shared with TRBD2. V shed 2 bases and J 2 bases; nucleotides not matched to a gene: 9. CDR1 LNHNV and CDR2 YYDKDF come from the germline V gene (reference sequence). The CDR3 spans 17 residues. Here the CDR3 DNA reads TGTGCCACCAGCAGAAACCCGACTAGCGGGCTAACCTACGAGCAGTACTTC. As protein: CATSRNPTSGLTYEQYF.

The chain links TRBV4-3 to TRBJ1-1, with a weak D call TRBD1 (5 bases). This CDR3 comprises 16 residues. CDR1 and CDR2 (germline): LGHNA, YSLEER. V lost 1 base, J lost 5 bases, and 17 bases lay in between. DNA of the CDR3: TGCGCCAGCAGCCAAGGGACGGACCGGGGGAAAACTGAAGCTTTCTTT. This sequence encodes CASSQGTDRGKTEAFF.

This clonotype was counted a few times. V is TRBV28 and J is TRBJ2-7; 10 bases fit TRBD2. The CDR3 contains 14 residues. With 4 bases clipped from V and 7 bases from J, the junction kept 7 bases outside the gene matches. Germline lookup yields CDR1 MDHEN and CDR2 SYDVKM. The CDR3 reads CASSWTSGSGEQYF. CDR3 nucleotide sequence: TGTGCCAGCAGTTGGACTAGCGGATCCGGGGAGCAGTACTTC.